These 23 T cell receptor beta chains originate from one sample sequenced in a study of OX40 agonist ivuxolimab in advanced cancers. Clones were read by immunoSEQ multiplex PCR, and TCRdb kept only the in-frame ones, dropping some. This repertoire shows around 88,000 clones, about 91% found once; its top ten account for 0.51%. Here the sequenced sample was CD4+ or CD8+ T cells sorted from blood, taken in a trial of the OX40 agonist ivuxolimab. The receptors were sampled from an adult with an advanced solid tumor such as melanoma, head and neck, liver or kidney cancer.

V is TRBV6-5 and J is TRBJ2-5; D ambiguous. This CDR3 is built from 11 residues. In germline, CDR1 is MNHEY, CDR2 SVGAGI. V was trimmed by 2 bases and J by 4 bases, leaving 2 bases between them. CDR3 nucleotide sequence: TGTGCCAGCAGTTACCGAGAGACCCAGTACTTC. Its protein product is CASSYRETQYF.

The table lists this clone with a few counts. This sequence joins TRBV2 and TRBJ1-5; 8 bases map to TRBD1. CDR1 SNHLY and CDR2 FYNNEI come from the germline V gene. The CDR3 loop spans 13 amino acids. V shed 7 bases, J shed 6 bases, and the junction held 5 bases outside the gene matches. The chain's CDR3 is CASKEQGVQPQHF. The CDR3 DNA follows: TGTGCCAGCAAGGAACAGGGGGTTCAGCCCCAGCATTTT.

This sequence joins TRBV29-1 and TRBJ1-1; TRBD1 is a possible D gene (6 bases). There are 13 residues in the CDR3. The germline V gene has CDR1 SQVTM and CDR2 ANQGSEA. Trimming took 6 bases from V and 1 from J, leaving 12 bases between them. Here the CDR3 DNA reads TGCAGCGTGGTGGGACATCAGAACACTGAAGCTTTCTTT. As protein: CSVVGHQNTEAFF.

J is TRBJ2-7 and V is TRBV6-5; 8 bases fit TRBD1. Germline-derived CDR1 and CDR2 are MNHEY and SVGAGI. This CDR3 has 16 residues. After removal of 3 bases from V and 7 bases from J, the junction contained 14 bases not matched to a gene. CDR3 sequence: CASSYQTGANVGEQYF. The CDR3 DNA follows: TGTGCCAGCAGTTATCAGACAGGGGCCAACGTGGGGGAGCAGTACTTC.

The V call is TRBV11-2, the J call TRBJ2-3; 11 nucleotides match TRBD2. The CDR3 is 16 amino acids. The junction had 6 bases not matched to a gene; V was cut back by 5 bases and J by 2 bases. Germline V gene sequence: CDR1 SGHAT, CDR2 FQNNGV. DNA for the CDR3: TGTGCCAGCAGCCCGCGACTAGCGGGGAACACAGATACGCAGTATTTT. Its translation is CASSPRLAGNTDTQYF.

The genes are TRBV29-1 and TRBJ1-2, with 10 bases matching TRBD1. V was pared by 4 bases and J by 5 bases, with 13 bases of the junction left unmatched. This CDR3 is 16 amino acids long. Germline loops: CDR1 SQVTM, CDR2 ANQGSEA. The CDR3 DNA follows: TGCAGCGTTGGGGGGACAGGGGCCTCCCGGCCGTATGGCTACACCTTC. This encodes CSVGGTGASRPYGYTF.

The chain couples TRBV7-9 to TRBJ1-2; TRBD1 is a possible D gene (6 bases). The CDR3 is 12 residues long. Germline CDR1 SEHNR, CDR2 FQNEAQ (reference sequence). The V end lost 5 bases, the J end lost 6 bases, and 10 bases lay between the germline ends. CDR3 region: CASSRSGDGYTF. DNA of the CDR3: TGTGCCAGCAGCCGATCAGGGGATGGCTACACCTTC.

This sequence joins TRBV6-1 and TRBJ1-5; no clear D gene. This CDR3 spans 10 amino acids. The germline gives CDR1 MNHNS, CDR2 SASEGT. V was pared by 8 bases and J by 3 bases, with 2 bases between. Written as DNA, the CDR3 is TGTGCCAGCCTCAATCAGCCCCAGCATTTT. Translating it yields CASLNQPQHF.

This rearrangement joins TRBV9 to TRBJ2-7; 7 nucleotides agree with TRBD1. After removal of 2 bases from V and 5 bases from J, the junction contained 7 bases not matched to a gene. The germline CDR1 and CDR2 sequences are SGDLS and YYNGEE. This CDR3 has 14 residues. CDR3: CASSVSGTVNEQYF. The DNA for the CDR3 is TGTGCCAGCAGCGTTTCCGGGACAGTAAACGAGCAGTACTTC.

This sequence joins TRBV4-1 and TRBJ2-7; weak D call: TRBD2 (6 bases). V was pared by 1 base and J by 6 bases, with 25 bases between. Germline-derived CDR1 and CDR2 are MGHRA and YSYEKL. This CDR3 spans 18 amino acids. The CDR3 DNA follows: TGCGCCAGCAGCCAAGTAGGTCGCCGGGCAGGGCGGGACGGCGAGCAGTACTTC. It is translated as CASSQVGRRAGRDGEQYF.

The chain is built from TRBV7-6 and TRBJ2-1; TRBD2 is a possible D gene (6 bases). This CDR3 spans 13 amino acids. The V end lost 0 bases, the J end lost 12 bases, and 12 bases lay between the germline ends. Germline assignment: CDR1 SGHVS and CDR2 FNYEAQ. The CDR3 bases are TGTGCCAGCAGCTTAGCCGGACCGGGGGTGCAGTTCTTC. It specifies CASSLAGPGVQFF. Full variable domain (missing parts from reference TRBV7-6 and TRBJ2-1): GAGVSQSPRYKVTKRGQDVALRCDPISGHVSLYWYRQALGQGPEFLTYFNYEAQQDKSGLPNDRFSAERPEGSISTLTIQRTEQRDSAMYRCASSLAGPGVQFFGPGTRLTVL.

The chain joins TRBV4-1 to TRBJ2-6, with D maybe TRBD2 (6 bases). This CDR3 has 16 amino acids. Germline loops: CDR1 MGHRA, CDR2 YSYEKL. V was clipped by 0 bases and J by 2 bases, with 8 bases between them. CDR3 sequence reads: CASSQDPGAGANVLTF. In DNA form, the CDR3 reads TGCGCCAGCAGCCAAGACCCGGGGGCTGGGGCCAACGTCCTGACTTTC.

V usage is TRBV27 and J usage is TRBJ1-2, with TRBD1 identical over 7 bases. Per germline, CDR1 MNHEY and CDR2 SMNVEV (reference sequence). The J segment lost 4 bases and the V segment lost 6 bases, leaving 8 bases of the junction unmatched. The length of the CDR3 is 14 residues. The CDR3 is CASSPLQGLYGYTF. CDR3 in DNA: TGTGCCAGCAGCCCACTACAGGGGCTCTATGGCTACACCTTC.

V and J are TRBV19 and TRBJ2-5, with TRBD2 matching over 13 bases. V lost 3 bases, J lost 5 bases, and 3 bases stayed unmatched. The CDR3 has 15 amino acids. Looked up from germline, CDR1 is LNHDA and CDR2 is SQIVND (reference sequence). As DNA, the CDR3 is TGTGCCAGTAGTATGGGACTAGCGGGATGGGAGACCCAGTACTTC. Translated, it gives CASSMGLAGWETQYF.

The CDR3 DNA reads as TGTGCCAGCAGCTTGGGAGGGATAAGGGAGACCCAGTACTTC. Amino acid sequence: CASSLGGIRETQYF. This chain connects TRBV5-5 to TRBJ2-5; D is perhaps TRBD2 (5 bases). Germline V gene lookup returns CDR1 SGHKS and CDR2 YYEKEE (reference sequence). V shed 0 bases and J shed 5 bases, with 11 bases lying between them. The CDR3 is 14 amino acids.

This chain uses TRBV9 with TRBJ2-1, with D possibly TRBD2 on 6 matching bases. This CDR3 has 14 residues. Germline-derived CDR1 and CDR2 are SGDLS and YYNGEE. V was cut by 4 bases and J by 4 bases, with 12 bases left in between. The CDR3 nucleotides are TGTGCCAGCAGCAGTACCGGGGGTTACAATGAGCAGTTCTTC. Translating it yields CASSSTGGYNEQFF.

The chain joins TRBV5-1 to TRBJ2-1, with 9 bases aligning to TRBD1. The V and J ends lost 0 bases and 8 bases, in that order; junction bases with no gene match: 6. The CDR3 loop spans 15 amino acids. The germline CDR1 and CDR2 sequences are SGHRS and YFSETQ. CDR3 DNA sequence: TGCGCCAGCAGCTTGGGGACAGGGGTATTTGATGAGCAGTTCTTC. The encoded protein is CASSLGTGVFDEQFF.

The chain recombines TRBV6-5 with TRBJ2-7, with D possibly being TRBD2 (6 bases). The germline CDR1 and CDR2 sequences are MNHEY and SVGAGI. The CDR3 is 14 residues long. Trimming pared 5 bases from V and 2 bases from J, leaving 13 bases between. CDR3 bases: TGTGCCAGCAGTCTCACAGCGGGCACCTACGAGCAGTACTTC. Translated: CASSLTAGTYEQYF.

J is TRBJ2-7 and V is TRBV11-2, with 7 bases aligning to TRBD2. The CDR3 has 13 residues. V was clipped by 1 base and J by 13 bases; unmatched bases: 10. Germline V lookup: CDR1 SGHAT, CDR2 FQNNGV. The CDR3 DNA reads as TGTGCCAGCAGCTTAGCGGGAGGAGATCAGGATTACTTC. It codes for CASSLAGGDQDYF.

This chain joins TRBV30 and TRBJ1-2; D is perhaps TRBD1 (6 bases). The CDR3 length is 14 residues. Germline CDR1 GTSNPN, CDR2 SVGIG (reference sequence). V was shortened by 2 bases and J by 4 bases, with 14 bases between the two germline ends. The chain's CDR3 is CAWSTRGGSYGYTF. CDR3 sequence (DNA): TGTGCCTGGAGTACCAGGGGCGGGTCCTATGGCTACACCTTC.

The chain combines TRBV5-4 with TRBJ1-1; 7 bases line up with TRBD1. The CDR3 totals 13 residues. The V and J ends lost 1 base and 5 bases, in that order; junction bases with no gene match: 2. The V gene's germline CDR1 is SGHNT and CDR2 YYREEE (reference sequence). The CDR3 reads CASSLQGGTEAFF. The CDR3, as DNA: TGTGCCAGCAGCTTGCAGGGGGGAACTGAAGCTTTCTTT.

The V gene is TRBV19, the J gene TRBJ2-1, with 12 positions matching TRBD2. This CDR3 region has 15 residues. J gave up 9 bases and V 1 base, and 4 bases lay outside the gene matches. Germline-derived CDR1 and CDR2 are LNHDA and SQIVND (reference sequence). CDR3 region: CASSIGLAGGFEQFF. In nucleotides, the CDR3 is TGTGCCAGTAGTATAGGCCTAGCGGGAGGGTTTGAGCAGTTCTTC.

The CDR3 is CASSLVGVSGNTIYF. The CDR3 bases are TGTGCCAGCAGCTTAGTTGGGGTTTCTGGAAACACCATATATTTT. The chain recombines TRBV7-2 with TRBJ1-3; no definite D call. The CDR3 is 15 residues long. Trimming cost V 1 base and J 1 base, with 8 bases left between them. Looked up from germline, CDR1 is SGHTA and CDR2 is FQGNSA.